The 13 T cell receptor beta chains reported below all come from one sample, sequenced in a study of identical twins. Each CDR3 protein is one row after TCRdb ran MiXCR on the 5' RACE reads. There are 450,000 or so distinct CDR3 sequences in the sample; approximately 15% occur only once, and about 0.53% lies in the top ten. These records were also assigned to another study, of yellow fever vaccine responses in identical twins.

The source material was CD4+ T cells sorted from blood. These receptors all come from a woman in her late teens or twenties in good health.

This clonotype was picked up a small number of times. V and J are TRBV24-1 and TRBJ2-2, with 8 bases fitting TRBD1. Germline trimming cut 6 bases from V and 7 bases from J; bases unmatched to any gene: 6. Germline V gene data show CDR1 as KGHDR and CDR2 as SFDVKD. This CDR3 is built from 14 residues. CDR3 nucleotide sequence: TGTGCCACCAGTCCAGGGGGCAGTAACGGGGAGCTGTTTTTT. The encoded protein is CATSPGGSNGELFF.

The gene calls are TRBV10-1 and TRBJ2-7; 7 bases fit TRBD2. Per the germline V gene, CDR1 is WNHNN and CDR2 is SYGVQD (reference sequence). The CDR3 extends over 15 amino acids. Unmatched junction bases numbered 4, after V lost 0 bases and J lost 2 bases. The CDR3 sequence: CASSESGLAAYEQYF. The CDR3 bases are TGCGCCAGCAGTGAGTCGGGTCTAGCGGCCTACGAGCAGTACTTC.

This clonotype was detected only a few times. The chain employs TRBV7-6 and TRBJ2-7; possibly TRBD2 for D (6 bases). V lost 7 bases and J lost 4, with 20 bases in between. This CDR3 has 15 residues. Germline CDR1 is SGHVS and CDR2 is FNYEAQ. CDR3 amino acids: CASIKPDGGGYEQYF. DNA for the CDR3: TGTGCCAGCATCAAACCAGACGGGGGTGGATACGAGCAGTACTTC.

This clonotype showed up many times. The chain combines TRBV7-9 with TRBJ2-3; TRBD1 matches 7 bases. Germline V lookup: CDR1 SEHNR, CDR2 FQNEAQ (reference sequence). Trimming took 5 bases from V and 5 from J; bases not matched to a gene: 4. CDR3 length: 13 residues. The CDR3 sequence is CASSNRGGDTQYF. DNA for the CDR3: TGTGCCAGCAGCAACAGGGGCGGAGATACGCAGTATTTT.

This clonotype turned up a few times. The chain combines TRBV9 with TRBJ2-3, with a weak D call TRBD1 (5 bases). The CDR3 loop spans 16 amino acids. CDR1 and CDR2 from the germline V gene are SGDLS and YYNGEE. Trimming took 3 bases from V and 0 from J, leaving 14 bases between them. In DNA, the CDR3 is TGTGCCAGCAGCGCCCCTCAGGGAATCAGCACAGATACGCAGTATTTT. Amino acids: CASSAPQGISTDTQYF.

This clonotype was seen a handful of times. V gene TRBV7-2 combines with J gene TRBJ2-7; TRBD2 aligns across 10 bases. The V gene end was trimmed by 4 bases and the J gene end by 6 bases; junction bases not matched to a gene: 15. Germline V gene data show CDR1 as SGHTA and CDR2 as FQGNSA. The CDR3 is 17 residues long. This CDR3 is CASSSPGASGRSGEQYF. The CDR3 bases are TGTGCCAGCAGCTCCCCTGGGGCTAGCGGGAGATCGGGCGAGCAGTACTTC.

This clonotype was recorded a few times. V gene TRBV5-6 combines with J gene TRBJ2-2; 7 bases match TRBD2. The J segment lost 5 bases and the V segment lost 4 bases, leaving 11 bases of the junction unmatched. This CDR3 has 16 amino acids. The V gene's germline CDR1 is SGHDT and CDR2 YYEEEE. The CDR3 coding sequence is TGTGCCAGCAGCGGCCTAGGAGCGGGATCTACCGGGGAGCTGTTTTTT. It specifies CASSGLGAGSTGELFF.

The J gene is TRBJ2-1, the V gene TRBV5-4; D possibly corresponds to TRBD2 (6 bases). The CDR3 has 16 residues. Germline-derived CDR1 and CDR2 are SGHNT and YYREEE (reference sequence). V lost 4 bases, J lost 7 bases, and 21 bases lay in between. CDR3 region: CASSDSSALKGNEQFF. CDR3 DNA: TGTGCCAGCAGCGATTCTAGCGCACTCAAGGGGAATGAGCAGTTCTTC. Full variable domain (missing parts from reference TRBV5-4 and TRBJ2-1): ETGVTQSPTHLIKTRGQQVTLRCSSQSGHNTVSWYQQALGQGPQFIFQYYREEENGRGNFPPRFSGLQFPNYSSELNVNALELDDSALYLCASSDSSALKGNEQFFGPGTRLTVL.

This clonotype was seen more than once but under ten times. The V and J genes are TRBV12-3 or TRBV12-4 and TRBJ1-6; no clear D gene. Deletions cut 6 bases from V and 7 bases from J, with 10 bases between. This CDR3 spans 13 amino acids. This CDR3 is CASSPFGNSPLHF. In DNA form, the CDR3 reads TGTGCCAGCAGCCCATTCGGGAATTCACCCCTCCACTTT.

In its sample, this clonotype was seen a few times. The V gene is TRBV24-1, the J gene TRBJ2-1; a possible D gene is TRBD1 (6 bases). This CDR3 is built from 13 residues. The V gene's germline CDR1 is KGHDR and CDR2 SFDVKD. Trimming removed 4 bases from V and 7 bases from J, with 10 bases in between. The CDR3 sequence: CATSESDRNEQFF. The CDR3 nucleotides are TGTGCCACCAGTGAATCAGACAGGAATGAGCAGTTCTTC.

This clonotype occurred a few times. CDR3 DNA: TGTGCCAGCAGCCAACGTTCCTTTGGGGTCGGGACAGGGGAGCTGTTTTTT. The encoded protein is CASSQRSFGVGTGELFF. The chain links TRBV14 to TRBJ2-2, with D maybe TRBD1 (6 bases). Trimming shortened V by 2 bases and J by 8 bases, and 21 bases separated the two germline ends. Germline loops: CDR1 SGHDN, CDR2 FVKESK. The CDR3 sequence is 17 residues long.

The J gene is TRBJ2-5, the V gene TRBV10-2; D is uncertain. V was shortened by 0 bases and J by 7 bases, with 15 bases between the two germline ends. Germline CDR1 reads WSHSY; CDR2 reads SAAADI. This CDR3 contains 15 residues. The CDR3 here is CASSESVGPPGTQYF. In DNA, the CDR3 is TGCGCCAGCAGTGAGTCCGTTGGACCTCCGGGGACCCAGTACTTC.

This clonotype has only a few counts. This chain links TRBV2 with TRBJ1-5; D is uncertain. Germline CDR1 reads SNHLY; CDR2 reads FYNNEI. The CDR3 contains 14 residues. Trimming stripped 7 bases from V and 0 bases from J, with 10 bases between. The CDR3 DNA is TGTGCCAGCACCAAAACAATTAGCAATCAGCCCCAGCATTTT. Its protein is CASTKTISNQPQHF.